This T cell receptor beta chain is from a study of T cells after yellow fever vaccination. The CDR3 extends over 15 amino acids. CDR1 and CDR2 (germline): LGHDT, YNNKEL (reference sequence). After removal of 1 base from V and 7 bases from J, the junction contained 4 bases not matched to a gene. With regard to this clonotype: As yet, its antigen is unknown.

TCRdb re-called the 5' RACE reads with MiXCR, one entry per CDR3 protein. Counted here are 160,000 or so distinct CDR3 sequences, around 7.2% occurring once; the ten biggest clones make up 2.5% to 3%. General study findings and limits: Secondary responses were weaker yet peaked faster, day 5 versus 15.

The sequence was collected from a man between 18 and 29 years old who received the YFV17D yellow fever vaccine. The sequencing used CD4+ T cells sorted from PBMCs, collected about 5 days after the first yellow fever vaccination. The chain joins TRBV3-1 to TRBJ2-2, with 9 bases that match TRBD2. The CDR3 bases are TGTGCCAGCAGCCAAGTGCGGGGGGGCATCGGGGAGCTGTTTTTT. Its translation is CASSQVRGGIGELFF.